This T cell receptor beta chain was sequenced in a study of shared clonotypes between healthy human individuals. Those who donated, Caucasian adults without exception, all lived in Nashville, Tennessee. Each replicate PCR on the sorted subsets used 200 to 250 ng DNA (around 30,000 T cell genomes). The protocol was immunoSEQ multiplex PCR, while the TCRdb copy is restricted to in-frame clones and leaves out a portion. The repertoire has roughly 2 million clones, approximately 95% of them found once; the top ten carry roughly 0.13%. Notes on the study in general: Represented diversity (both genetic and exposure-history) was limited by the small number of donors. Lower generation probabilities were found for non-shared clonotypes than for those shared by all four donors.

The CDR3 runs to 14 residues. CDR1 is MNHEY, CDR2 SVGAGI, per germline. With respect to this clone: What it recognizes is unknown. One end of the junction is discordant with germline, which a read error may explain.

The receptor was isolated from a man between 18 and 35 years old in good health. The sample taken for sequencing was naive CD4+ T cells sorted from blood. Subset indicated: CD45RA+ positively selected. The chain has TRBV6-5 and TRBJ2-3; D is ambiguous. CDR3 in DNA: TGTGCCACCAGTACTCGTGTAGTCACAGATACGCAGTATTTT. This encodes CATSTRVVTDTQYF.